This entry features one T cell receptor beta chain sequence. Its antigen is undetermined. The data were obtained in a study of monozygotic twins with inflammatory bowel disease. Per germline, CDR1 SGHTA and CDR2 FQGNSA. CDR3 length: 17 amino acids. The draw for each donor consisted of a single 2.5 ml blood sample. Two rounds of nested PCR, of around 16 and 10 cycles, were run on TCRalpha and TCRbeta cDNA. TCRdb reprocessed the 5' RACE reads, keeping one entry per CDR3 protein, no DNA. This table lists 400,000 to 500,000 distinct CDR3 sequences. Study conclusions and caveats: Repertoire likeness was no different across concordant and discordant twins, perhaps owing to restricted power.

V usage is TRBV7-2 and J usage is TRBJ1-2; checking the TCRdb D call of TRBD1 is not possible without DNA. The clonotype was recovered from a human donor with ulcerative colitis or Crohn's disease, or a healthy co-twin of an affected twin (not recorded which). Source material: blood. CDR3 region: CASRLGEGRGRNYGYTF. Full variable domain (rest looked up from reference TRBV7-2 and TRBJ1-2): GAGVSQSPSNKVTEKGKDVELRCDPISGHTALYWYRQSLGQGLEFLIYFQGNSAPDKSGLPSDRFSAERTGGSVSTLTIQRTQQEDSAVYLCASRLGEGRGRNYGYTFGSGTRLTVV.